This T cell receptor (beta chain) was captured by sequencing in a study of T cell responses to AZD1222 COVID-19 vaccine. Findings and caveats of the study: Mostly white British, mostly female donors; authors suggested clonal diversity may be underestimated. Targets within unmutated variant regions were reportedly found for nearly half of spike-specific TCRs. Vaccination with two AZD1222 doses was followed by a rise in Spike-specific TCR breadth and depth. At study baseline, merely five or six AZD1222 recipients were seropositive.

Repertoires were generated with immunoSEQ multiplex PCR, while TCRdb's copy carries only in-frame clones and drops some. The profile covers fewer than 100,000 clones, with around 90% appearing a single time and about 8% taken by the ten largest. A word on this clone: Its target is unknown.

V was cut by 7 bases and J by 4 bases, with 16 bases left in between. The CDR3 has 14 amino acids. Germline-derived CDR1 and CDR2 are SGHRS and YFSETQ. The source was peripheral blood, collected on day 0 of AZD1222 vaccination. This sequence was found in an adult in good health. The chain combines TRBV5-1 with TRBJ2-3; D not certain. In DNA, the CDR3 is TGCGCCAGCGGAACCGGATTTCTAGCAGATACGCAGTATTTT. It codes for CASGTGFLADTQYF. The whole variable domain, remainder taken from reference TRBV5-1 and TRBJ2-3, is KAGVTQTPRYLIKTRGQQVTLSCSPISGHRSVSWYQQTPGQGLQFLFEYFSETQRNKGNFPGRFSGRQFSNSRSEMNVSTLELGDSALYLCASGTGFLADTQYFGPGTRLTVL.